These T cell receptor beta chains were read from a single sample in a study of blood T cell repertoires in COVID-19. Using immunoSEQ multiplex PCR, the repertoire was profiled, and TCRdb retains in-frame clones only, with some absent. The sample lists some 250,000 clones; approximately 82% were seen once. Material for sequencing was peripheral blood. These receptors were collected from a man aged 40-49 years with active or convalescent COVID-19. Each CDR3 is given without its conserved first and last residue. The size of a clone is reported for some rows only, either as once, few or many, or as a class for expanded clones.

clone_size	v_call	j_call	cdr3_aa
few	TRBV2	TRBJ1-6	ASSGGTGSSYNSPLH
-	TRBV4-3	TRBJ1-2	ASSHRTGAGYT
-	TRBV4-3	TRBJ1-2	ASSQDPGFGHGYT
-	TRBV20-1	TRBJ2-1	SAGRGDEQF
-	TRBV7-9	TRBJ2-2	ASSRDVTGELF
once	TRBV18	TRBJ1-2	ASSPGQLNYGYT
-	TRBV6-1	TRBJ1-3	ASSEAPGVSGNTIY
-	TRBV4-2	TRBJ1-3	ASSQVQITSGNTIY
-	TRBV11-2	TRBJ1-1	ASSLTRDTEAF
once	TRBV7-9	TRBJ2-1	ASTGLAGTGQF
many	TRBV5-6	TRBJ2-1	ASSLWSGEQF
-	TRBV11-2	TRBJ2-2	ASSSLRRTTNTGELF
-	TRBV6-5	TRBJ1-2	ASSYSSERGYT
-	TRBV7-8	TRBJ2-7	ASSLDRGYEQY
-	TRBV7-7	TRBJ2-3	ASTDSPGPGNRGTDTQY
-	TRBV7-9	TRBJ1-2	ASSLQGVSGYT